Presented here are 15 T cell receptor beta chains from one specimen sequenced in a study of CD8 T cells in Susac syndrome. When the RNA was reverse transcribed, random hexamers were used with an input of about 0.5 to 1 ug. Via MiXCR, TCRdb re-called the immunoSEQ multiplex PCR reads, giving one row per CDR3 protein. Among under 200,000 distinct CDR3 sequences, 85% to 95% were seen once, and the ten largest hold roughly 0.11%. The sequencing input was CD4+ T cells from PBMCs. The receptor set was obtained from a human donor with Susac syndrome.

V and J are TRBV5-1 and TRBJ1-4; TRBD1 matches at 10 bases. The CDR3 totals 16 residues. Germline V gene sequence: CDR1 SGHRS, CDR2 YFSETQ. Losses at the gene ends were 1 base for V and 6 bases for J; bases not matched to a gene: 6. Here the CDR3 DNA reads TGCGCCAGCAGCTTGCCCCGGGACAGGGGTCATGAAAAACTGTTTTTT. This gives the protein CASSLPRDRGHEKLFF.

The chain is built from TRBV12-3 or TRBV12-4 and TRBJ1-2; TRBD1 matches at 8 bases. With 4 bases clipped from V and 8 bases from J, the junction kept 6 bases outside the gene matches. The CDR3 runs to 13 residues. The CDR3, as DNA: TGTGCCAGCAGTTACGGACAGGGCGAGGGCTACACCTTC. Protein: CASSYGQGEGYTF.

This chain links TRBV10-3 with TRBJ2-7; 8 bases match TRBD1. The length of the CDR3 is 14 residues. Germline CDR1 ENHRY, CDR2 SYGVKD. V shed 4 bases, J shed 0 bases, and the junction held 2 bases outside the gene matches. For the CDR3, the DNA is TGTGCCATCAGTGGGACAGGGTACTCCTACGAGCAGTACTTC. Protein sequence: CAISGTGYSYEQYF.

The chain links TRBV5-4 to TRBJ1-6, with a possible D match to TRBD1 (6 bases). Trimming removed 5 bases from V and 7 bases from J, with 10 bases in between. The V gene's germline CDR1 is SGHNT and CDR2 YYREEE (reference sequence). The CDR3 consists of 13 residues. CDR3 in amino acids: CASRGTGNSPLHF. The CDR3 DNA follows: TGTGCCAGCAGGGGCACAGGGAATTCACCCCTCCACTTT.

J is TRBJ2-5 and V is TRBV20-1; TRBD2 agrees at 8 bases. Germline trimming cut 0 bases from V and 2 bases from J; bases unmatched to any gene: 8. Germline CDR1 is DFQATT and CDR2 is SNEGSKA (reference sequence). The length of the CDR3 is 16 residues. The CDR3: CSARDGASGRQETQYF. The CDR3 nucleotides read TGCAGTGCTAGAGATGGGGCTAGCGGGCGACAAGAGACCCAGTACTTC.

V gene TRBV2 combines with J gene TRBJ1-6; 9 bases match TRBD1. There are 15 residues in the CDR3. The trim removed 6 bases at V and 7 bases at J, leaving 7 bases unmatched. Germline V gene sequence: CDR1 SNHLY, CDR2 FYNNEI. The CDR3 nucleotides are TGTGCCAGCAGCCCCACGGACAGGGGAAATTCACCCCTCCACTTT. It translates to CASSPTDRGNSPLHF.

J is TRBJ1-1 and V is TRBV20-1; D uncertain. Trimming removed 5 bases from V and 7 bases from J, with 23 bases in between. This CDR3 region has 15 residues. CDR1 is DFQATT, CDR2 SNEGSKA, per germline (reference sequence). The CDR3 nucleotides are TGCAGTGCTCGAATGCCTAACTCAGGACCGAGTGAAGCTTTCTTT. Its protein product is CSARMPNSGPSEAFF.

The CDR3 is CASSQDNRGDYGYTF. In DNA, the CDR3 is TGTGCCAGCAGCCAAGATAATCGCGGGGACTATGGCTACACCTTC. The chain couples TRBV3-1 to TRBJ1-2; D is uncertain. The CDR3 has 15 amino acids. V dropped 0 bases and J dropped 3 bases, with 11 bases sitting between them. Germline loops: CDR1 LGHDT, CDR2 YNNKEL (reference sequence).

This clonotype was detected only once. The chain recombines TRBV25-1 with TRBJ1-6; D might be TRBD1 (6 bases). V shed 8 bases and J shed 6 bases, with 11 bases lying between them. Germline CDR1 MGHDK, CDR2 SYGVNS. CDR3 length: 13 amino acids. CDR3 in amino acids: CASYGGTNSPLHF. In DNA form, the CDR3 reads TGTGCCAGCTACGGGGGCACTAATTCACCCCTCCACTTT.

The CDR3 protein is CASDSSGTAYNEQFF. CDR3 bases: TGTGCCAGCGATTCCTCCGGGACAGCTTACAATGAGCAGTTCTTC. V and J are TRBV2 and TRBJ2-1; TRBD1 matches at 7 bases. CDR1 is SNHLY, CDR2 FYNNEI, per germline. CDR3 length: 15 residues. The V gene end was trimmed by 8 bases and the J gene end by 4 bases; junction bases not matched to a gene: 11.

V usage is TRBV7-9 and J usage is TRBJ1-6, with D tentatively TRBD1 (6 bases). Germline assignment: CDR1 SEHNR and CDR2 FQNEAQ (reference sequence). The V end was cut by 0 bases, the J end by 10 bases, with 13 bases between. CDR3 size: 15 residues. This CDR3 is CASSLARGGGSPLHF. The CDR3 coding sequence is TGTGCCAGCAGCTTAGCTCGAGGGGGAGGCTCACCCCTCCACTTT.

J is TRBJ1-2 and V is TRBV20-1, with 9 bases identical to TRBD1. J was trimmed by 5 bases and V by 6 bases; bases with no gene match: 13. CDR3 length: 15 amino acids. CDR1 is DFQATT and CDR2 is SNEGSKA in the germline V gene (reference sequence). The CDR3: CSAYSGTGRLYGYTF. Here the CDR3 DNA reads TGCAGTGCCTATTCAGGGACAGGGAGGTTATATGGCTACACCTTC.

Here the CDR3 reads CSARAAGGNQETQYF. The CDR3 bases are TGCAGTGCTAGAGCGGCGGGGGGGAATCAAGAGACCCAGTACTTC. The rearrangement links TRBV20-1 to TRBJ2-5; 9 positions match TRBD2. Germline assignment: CDR1 DFQATT and CDR2 SNEGSKA (reference sequence). V gave up 1 base and J gave up 2 bases; unmatched junction bases: 5. The CDR3 sequence is 15 residues long.

The rearrangement uses TRBV7-9 and TRBJ2-5, with 7 bases lining up with TRBD1. V trimming: 0 bases; J trimming: 2 bases; junction bases outside the gene matches: 0. Germline V gene sequence: CDR1 SEHNR, CDR2 FQNEAQ (reference sequence). The CDR3 has 14 residues. CDR3 coding DNA: TGTGCCAGCAGCTTAGCGGGACAGCAAGAGACCCAGTACTTC. It translates to CASSLAGQQETQYF.

V is TRBV29-1 and J is TRBJ1-1; D uncertain. CDR3 length: 10 residues. V lost 7 bases and J 0 bases, leaving 3 bases between the germline ends. Germline values: CDR1 SQVTM, CDR2 ANQGSEA. CDR3 bases: TGCAGCGCAGTGAACACTGAAGCTTTCTTT. This codes for CSAVNTEAFF.